This entry lists 25 T cell receptor beta chains sequenced from one sample in a study of shared T cell receptors in the human thymus. Assay: immunoSEQ multiplex PCR; the TCRdb copy retains only in-frame clones and omits some. The repertoire holds about 660,000 clones, with 88% as singletons. The same data also contributed to another study, on human thymus T cells.

Sequencing was performed on thymocytes. The origin of the receptors is a boy in the first two years of life with a congenital heart defect.

The CDR3 bases are TGTGCCAGCAGCCAAGTGGGGACTAGCTCCTCGGAAGGCTCCTACAATGAGCAGTTCTTC. Translated, it gives CASSQVGTSSSEGSYNEQFF. V is TRBV14 and J is TRBJ2-1; 9 bases match TRBD2. V dropped 1 base and J dropped 0; count of bases not matched to a gene: 13. There are 20 residues in the CDR3. Germline V gene data show CDR1 as SGHDN and CDR2 as FVKESK.

This clone was counted only a few times. The chain joins TRBV4-3 to TRBJ2-2; 8 nucleotides line up with TRBD1. V lost 0 bases and J lost 5; bases outside the gene matches: 11. Germline V gives CDR1 LGHNA, CDR2 YSLEER. This CDR3 contains 18 residues. This chain's CDR3 is CASSQDLNTRGRTGELFF. The CDR3 DNA is TGCGCCAGCAGCCAAGATCTGAACACCAGGGGGCGTACCGGGGAGCTGTTTTTT.

V usage is TRBV27 and J usage is TRBJ2-7, with TRBD1 matching 9 bases. Germline lookup yields CDR1 MNHEY and CDR2 SMNVEV (reference sequence). Trimming cost V 4 bases and J 2 bases; bases outside gene matches: 3. The CDR3 is made up of 14 amino acids. The CDR3 DNA sequence: TGTGCCAGCAGTTCGGGACAGGGTCCCTACGAGCAGTACTTC. This gives the protein CASSSGQGPYEQYF.

The rearrangement links TRBV4-2 to TRBJ2-2; 7 positions agree with TRBD2. V gave up 4 bases and J gave up 1 base; unmatched junction bases: 9. Germline CDR1 and CDR2: LGHNA and YNFKEQ. This CDR3 is 17 amino acids long. The CDR3 coding sequence is TGTGCCAGCAGCCTCACCCTAGCGGATGGGAACACCGGGGAGCTGTTTTTT. Translated, it gives CASSLTLADGNTGELFF.

The chain couples TRBV19 to TRBJ1-1; 7 bases agree with TRBD1. V was pared by 5 bases and J by 3 bases, with 9 bases of the junction left unmatched. This CDR3 is 15 amino acids long. Germline loops: CDR1 LNHDA, CDR2 SQIVND (reference sequence). In DNA form, the CDR3 reads TGTGCCAGTAGTGCGACACAGGGGTGGTACACTGAAGCTTTCTTT. Translating gives CASSATQGWYTEAFF.

This clone has only a few counts. The genes are TRBV15 and TRBJ2-1, with TRBD2 matching over 7 bases. This CDR3 is 16 amino acids long. The ends lost 1 base at V and 1 base at J; junction bases unmatched: 4. CDR1 is LNHNV and CDR2 is YYDKDF in the germline V gene (reference sequence). CDR3 loop: CATSRVGGRSYNEQFF. As DNA, the CDR3 is TGTGCCACCAGCAGAGTGGGCGGGAGATCCTACAATGAGCAGTTCTTC. Full variable domain (missing parts from reference TRBV15 and TRBJ2-1): DAMVIQNPRYQVTQFGKPVTLSCSQTLNHNVMYWYQQKSSQAPKLLFHYYDKDFNNEADTPDNFQSRRPNTSFCFLDIRSPGLGDTAMYLCATSRVGGRSYNEQFFGPGTRLTVL.

The V gene is TRBV27, the J gene TRBJ2-2; D possibly corresponds to TRBD1 (6 bases). Germline CDR1 and CDR2: MNHEY and SMNVEV (reference sequence). Trimming left V 10 bases short and J 2 bases short, with 14 bases between. The CDR3 consists of 14 residues. The CDR3 region has the DNA TGTGCCACCTCACAGGGATTTAACACCGGGGAGCTGTTTTTT. It encodes CATSQGFNTGELFF.

CDR3 region: CASSIAGTLAGVTGELFF. Here the CDR3 DNA reads TGTGCCAGTAGTATAGCCGGAACCCTAGCGGGAGTCACCGGGGAGCTGTTTTTT. The chain couples TRBV19 to TRBJ2-2; 10 nucleotides align to TRBD2. This CDR3 has 18 amino acids. V was clipped by 1 base and J by 4 bases; unmatched bases: 9. Germline values: CDR1 LNHDA, CDR2 SQIVND (reference sequence).

The chain has TRBV28 and TRBJ2-7; 7 bases are a match to TRBD2. Germline V lookup: CDR1 MDHEN, CDR2 SYDVKM. J lost 2 bases, V lost 7 bases, and 11 bases had no gene match. The CDR3 extends over 15 amino acids. The CDR3 protein is CASTDKGLGAYEQYF. CDR3 sequence (DNA): TGTGCCAGCACCGATAAAGGACTAGGAGCCTACGAGCAGTACTTC.

The V call is TRBV28, the J call TRBJ2-7, with D possibly being TRBD1 (6 bases). V was shortened by 6 bases and J by 4 bases, with 22 bases between the two germline ends. The germline V gene encodes CDR1 MDHEN and CDR2 SYDVKM. This CDR3 has 16 residues. CDR3 in DNA: TGTGCCAGCAGCCCAACCGGGACCCCCAGGGGATACGAGCAGTACTTC. It yields the protein CASSPTGTPRGYEQYF.

The chain carries TRBV30 and TRBJ1-2, with a weak D call TRBD1 (6 bases). CDR1 and CDR2 from the germline V gene are GTSNPN and SVGIG (reference sequence). This CDR3 is built from 15 residues. Trimming removed 2 bases from V and 4 bases from J, with 17 bases in between. The CDR3 coding sequence is TGTGCCTGGAGTCCCTCACAGGGTCCCAGCTATGGCTACACCTTC. It is translated as CAWSPSQGPSYGYTF. The full variable domain, in which reference TRBV30 and TRBJ1-2 provide the parts outside the CDR3, is SQTIHQWPATLVQPVGSPLSLECTVEGTSNPNLYWYRQAAGRGLQLLFYSVGIGQISSEVPQNLSASRPQDRQFILSSKKLLLSDSGFYLCAWSPSQGPSYGYTFGSGTRLTVV.

CDR3 residues: CASSESPGQGSNNEKLFF. CDR3 bases: TGTGCCAGCAGTGAATCTCCGGGACAGGGTTCGAATAATGAAAAACTGTTTTTT. J is TRBJ1-4 and V is TRBV6-1; 9 bases match TRBD1. V shed 2 bases and J 4 bases; nucleotides not matched to a gene: 11. Germline CDR1 and CDR2: MNHNS and SASEGT. The CDR3 length is 18 residues.

The V and J genes are TRBV5-1 and TRBJ2-5; 10 positions match TRBD1. Per the germline V gene, CDR1 is SGHRS and CDR2 is YFSETQ. CDR3 length: 14 residues. With V trimmed by 8 bases and J by 5 bases, 9 bases remained unmatched. This CDR3 is CASGAGTGDETQYF. Here the CDR3 DNA reads TGCGCCAGTGGGGCCGGGACAGGGGACGAGACCCAGTACTTC.

The chain employs TRBV7-2 and TRBJ2-1; 7 bases line up with TRBD2. Trimming removed 5 bases from V and 8 bases from J; junction bases left unmatched: 24. The CDR3 runs 19 residues. The germline CDR1 and CDR2 sequences are SGHTA and FQGNSA. The CDR3 reads CASSPVLPGTKLDFDEQFF. As DNA, the CDR3 is TGTGCCAGCAGCCCAGTTCTGCCCGGGACTAAGTTGGACTTCGATGAGCAGTTCTTC. Looking up the rest from reference TRBV7-2 and TRBJ2-1 gives the full variable domain: GAGVSQSPSNKVTEKGKDVELRCDPISGHTALYWYRQSLGQGLEFLIYFQGNSAPDKSGLPSDRFSAERTGGSVSTLTIQRTQQEDSAVYLCASSPVLPGTKLDFDEQFFGPGTRLTVL.

The chain is built from TRBV30 and TRBJ2-1; 9 bases align to TRBD2. Per the germline V gene, CDR1 is GTSNPN and CDR2 is SVGIG (reference sequence). The CDR3 spans 14 residues. With 5 bases clipped from V and 3 bases from J, the junction kept 5 bases outside the gene matches. The CDR3 reads CAWRRTSDYNEQFF. In DNA form, the CDR3 reads TGTGCCTGGCGTCGGACTAGCGACTACAATGAGCAGTTCTTC.

The rearrangement joins TRBV7-8 to TRBJ2-3, with a possible D match to TRBD2 (6 bases). This CDR3 has 16 amino acids. Germline V gives CDR1 SGHVS, CDR2 FQNEAQ. The V gene lost 5 bases and the J gene lost 6 bases, with 21 bases spanning the gap. CDR3 DNA: TGTGCCAGCAGCCCCAGGCGGGGAGTCAGACGTGATACGCAGTATTTT. This sequence encodes CASSPRRGVRRDTQYF.

The rearrangement uses TRBV5-6 and TRBJ2-1; 12 nucleotides line up with TRBD2. Germline CDR1 and CDR2: SGHDT and YYEEEE. This CDR3 comprises 16 residues. J lost 8 bases, V lost 3 bases, and 9 bases had no gene match. The CDR3: CASSWGLAGGWDEQFF. The CDR3 region has the DNA TGTGCCAGCAGCTGGGGGCTAGCGGGAGGGTGGGATGAGCAGTTCTTC.

The chain links TRBV2 to TRBJ2-3; 8 bases are a match to TRBD2. This CDR3 is built from 16 residues. CDR1 is SNHLY and CDR2 is FYNNEI in the germline V gene. The J segment lost 2 bases and the V segment lost 3 bases, leaving 7 bases of the junction unmatched. CDR3 sequence reads: CASSDPQREPTDTQYF. The CDR3 DNA sequence: TGTGCCAGCAGTGACCCCCAGCGGGAGCCCACAGATACGCAGTATTTT.

CDR3 protein: CSVERRTGLEGRADTQYF. DNA of the CDR3: TGCAGCGTTGAAAGAAGGACAGGGTTGGAGGGCCGCGCAGATACGCAGTATTTT. This chain connects TRBV29-1 to TRBJ2-3; 8 bases are shared with TRBD1. The CDR3 consists of 18 residues. Germline CDR1 and CDR2: SQVTM and ANQGSEA. V gave up 2 bases and J gave up 4 bases; unmatched junction bases: 17.

This clone came up once. This chain uses TRBV5-6 with TRBJ2-1; 9 bases are shared with TRBD2. Germline V gene data show CDR1 as SGHDT and CDR2 as YYEEEE. V trimming: 1 base; J trimming: 5 bases; junction bases outside the gene matches: 13. This CDR3 has 18 residues. CDR3: CASSLRPEREVFHNEQFF. CDR3 nucleotide sequence: TGTGCCAGCAGCTTGAGGCCCGAGCGGGAGGTCTTCCACAATGAGCAGTTCTTC.

CDR3 in DNA: TGTGCCAGCAGCTTCGGCGGGAGGGCCTACGAGCAGTACTTC. It is translated as CASSFGGRAYEQYF. This chain joins TRBV7-2 and TRBJ2-7, with 9 bases lining up with TRBD2. The CDR3 is made up of 14 amino acids. Germline values: CDR1 SGHTA, CDR2 FQGNSA. V shed 3 bases, J shed 2 bases, and the junction held 2 bases outside the gene matches.

V is TRBV2 and J is TRBJ2-7, with TRBD1 matching 9 bases. CDR3 length: 13 amino acids. Germline values: CDR1 SNHLY, CDR2 FYNNEI. The V segment lost 9 bases and the J segment 3 bases; nucleotides outside the gene matches: 6. CDR3 nucleotides: TGTGCCAGTACCGGGACAGGGATCTACGAGCAGTACTTC. Translating it yields CASTGTGIYEQYF.

The genes are TRBV4-3 and TRBJ2-1; the match to TRBD2 covers 9 bases. The germline V gene encodes CDR1 LGHNA and CDR2 YSLEER. The CDR3 sequence is 19 residues long. The V segment lost 0 bases and the J segment 0 bases; nucleotides outside the gene matches: 9. The CDR3 here is CASSQDRLAGQSSYNEQFF. DNA for the CDR3: TGCGCCAGCAGCCAAGATAGGCTAGCGGGGCAAAGCTCCTACAATGAGCAGTTCTTC.

This chain connects TRBV4-2 to TRBJ2-5, with a weak D call TRBD2 (5 bases). The length of the CDR3 is 12 residues. V was cut by 1 base and J by 11 bases, with 11 bases left in between. Germline loops: CDR1 LGHNA, CDR2 YNFKEQ. DNA of the CDR3: TGTGCCAGCAGCCAAGGTAGACGGGAACAGTACTTC. It yields the protein CASSQGRREQYF.

The V gene is TRBV7-9, the J gene TRBJ2-7; TRBD1 might be the D (6 bases). This CDR3 comprises 13 residues. V lost 4 bases and J 2 bases, leaving 9 bases between the germline ends. Germline CDR1 SEHNR, CDR2 FQNEAQ (reference sequence). CDR3 nucleotides: TGTGCCAGCAGCTATGGACAGACCTACGAGCAGTACTTC. Amino acid sequence: CASSYGQTYEQYF.